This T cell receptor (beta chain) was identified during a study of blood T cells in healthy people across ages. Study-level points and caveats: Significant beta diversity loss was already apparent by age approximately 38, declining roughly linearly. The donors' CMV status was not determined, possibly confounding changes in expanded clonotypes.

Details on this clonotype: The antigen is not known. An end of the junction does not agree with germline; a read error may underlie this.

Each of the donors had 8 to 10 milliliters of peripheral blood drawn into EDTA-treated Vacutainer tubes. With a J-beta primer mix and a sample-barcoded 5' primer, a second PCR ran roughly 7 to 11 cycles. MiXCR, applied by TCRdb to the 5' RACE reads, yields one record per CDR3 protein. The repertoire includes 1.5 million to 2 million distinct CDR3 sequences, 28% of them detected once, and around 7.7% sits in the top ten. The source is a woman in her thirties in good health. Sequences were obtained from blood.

The CDR3 coding sequence is TGTGCCAGCAGTTACGGAGTAAGTTTCGCTGAAGTTTTCTTT. Its translation is CASSYGVSFAEVFF. The genes are TRBV6-2 or TRBV6-3 and TRBJ1-1; D ambiguous. The CDR3 extends over 14 amino acids. Germline loops: CDR1 MNHEY, CDR2 SVGEGT.